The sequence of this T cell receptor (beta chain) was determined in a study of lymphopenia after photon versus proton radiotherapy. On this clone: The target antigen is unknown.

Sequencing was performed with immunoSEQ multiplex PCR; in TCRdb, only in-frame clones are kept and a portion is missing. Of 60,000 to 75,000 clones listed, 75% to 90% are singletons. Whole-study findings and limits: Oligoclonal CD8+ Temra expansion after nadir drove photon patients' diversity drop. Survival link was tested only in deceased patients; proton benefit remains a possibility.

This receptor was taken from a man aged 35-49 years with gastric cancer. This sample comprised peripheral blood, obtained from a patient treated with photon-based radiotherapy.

The CDR3 nucleotides are TGTGCCAGCAGTTACTCCTACCGACAGGAGATCTATGGCTACACCTTC. As protein: CASSYSYRQEIYGYTF. V and J are TRBV6-5 and TRBJ1-2, with a weak D call TRBD1 (6 bases). CDR1 and CDR2 from the germline V gene are MNHEY and SVGAGI. Trimming shortened V by 0 bases and J by 4 bases, and 15 bases separated the two germline ends. The CDR3 contains 16 residues.